Sequencing of this T cell receptor beta chain was carried out in a study of CD8 T cells in Susac syndrome. Whole-study findings and limits: The authors acknowledged that the study's TCR sequencing and HLA analysis involved relatively few individuals.

CD8+ and CD4+ T cells from blood underwent TCR beta sequencing. Through negative isolation, CD4+ and CD8+ T cells were obtained, while TEMRA cells were enriched using FACS. With random hexamers, reverse transcription was performed on about 0.5 to 1 ug of RNA. Multiplex immunoSEQ PCR targeted 54 Vbeta and 13 Jbeta TCR beta segments. TCRdb used MiXCR to reprocess the immunoSEQ multiplex PCR reads, holding one entry per CDR3 protein. The sample comprises a few hundred thousand distinct CDR3 sequences, approximately 90% of which are singletons, and roughly 0.064% rests with the top ten. Germline V gene data show CDR1 as SGHVS and CDR2 as FNYEAQ. The CDR3 loop spans 15 amino acids. Trimming removed 5 bases at V and 1 base at J, with 13 bases between. As to this clonotype: Antigen unknown.

The TCR originated in a human donor with multiple sclerosis. The chain employs TRBV7-6 and TRBJ2-3; TRBD1 might be the D (5 bases). The sequenced sample consisted of CD4+ T cells from PBMCs. This chain's CDR3 is CASSRTDSRTDTQYF. CDR3 DNA: TGTGCCAGCAGCCGCACCGACAGCCGCACAGATACGCAGTATTTT.